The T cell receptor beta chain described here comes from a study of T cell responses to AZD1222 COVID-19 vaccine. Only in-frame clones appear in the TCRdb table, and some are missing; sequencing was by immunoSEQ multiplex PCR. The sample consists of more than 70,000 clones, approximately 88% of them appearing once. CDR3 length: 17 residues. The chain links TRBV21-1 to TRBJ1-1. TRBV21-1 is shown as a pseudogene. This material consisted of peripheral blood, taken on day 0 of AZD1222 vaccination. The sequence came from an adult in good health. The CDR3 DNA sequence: TGTGCCAGCCTAACCACTCGGGGGGGCGAGGGGGACACTGAAGCTTTCTTT. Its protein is CASLTTRGGEGDTEAFF.